This T cell receptor beta chain is from a study of cytomegalovirus exposure and HLA in healthy donors. The study's findings and limits: Across donors, sequencing depth was assumed by presence/absence analyses to be roughly uniform. Earlier analysis looked at TCR beta V segments, and most were productive about 90% or about 30% of the time.

Of note for this clone: Its specificity is not known.

In nominal health when sampled, donors likely had unrecorded immune exposures nonetheless. 60 Vbeta and 13 Jbeta primers were used in PCR. Using immunoSEQ multiplex PCR, the repertoire was profiled, and TCRdb retains in-frame clones only, with some absent. The data show roughly 100,000 clones, with roughly 80% seen just once and approximately 3.7% held by the top ten. The germline CDR1 and CDR2 sequences are MNHNY and SVGAGI (reference sequence). Trimming stripped 6 bases from V and 2 bases from J, with 13 bases between. This CDR3 comprises 14 residues. This sequence was found in a man aged 60-69 years in good health and CMV-seronegative. Sequences were obtained from PBMCs. The gene calls are TRBV6-6 and TRBJ1-1, with D possibly matching TRBD1 (6 bases). CDR3: CASRPQGSNTEAFF. The DNA for the CDR3 is TGTGCCAGCAGACCACAGGGATCCAACACTGAAGCTTTCTTT.